The source of this TCR beta chain is a study of blood T cell repertoires in COVID-19. Study-level information: Specimens from acute and convalescent COVID-19 originated in the United States, Italy and Spain. T cells, B-cell-depleted T cells, or PBMCs supplied cDNA or gDNA.

As processed by the authors: Cell counts per sample came from amplifying reference gene primers. Measured with immunoSEQ multiplex PCR; TCRdb has only the in-frame clones, and not every one. Clone size and the V and J calls come from that table; the DNA yielded D and trimming. The sample contains roughly 280,000 clones, about 85% of which appear only once. Looked up from germline, CDR1 is LGHDT and CDR2 is YNNKEL (reference sequence). CDR3 size: 17 residues. V shed 0 bases and J 9 bases; nucleotides not matched to a gene: 9. The genes are TRBV3-1 (or the pseudogene TRBV3-2) and TRBJ2-1, with TRBD2 matching 12 bases. This receptor was identified in a woman aged 50 to 60 who had recovered from COVID-19. The sample taken for sequencing was peripheral blood. The CDR3 region has the DNA TGTGCCAGCAGCCAAGACGGGACTAGCGGGTTCCCTATTGAGCAGTTCTTC. It codes for CASSQDGTSGFPIEQFF.